The next 6 T cell receptor beta chains were all read from a single sample in a study of shared clonotypes between healthy human individuals. Profiling relied on immunoSEQ multiplex PCR, and the TCRdb table lists in-frame clones only, not all of them. Of 2 million to 2.5 million clones listed, more than 90% are singletons. Sequenced material: naive CD4+ T cells sorted from blood. Subset indicated: CD45RA+ positively selected. Every receptor here comes from a man aged 18 to 35 in good health.

The V and J genes are TRBV6-1 and TRBJ1-5; D is ambiguous. With 5 bases removed from V and 1 base from J, the gap between germline ends came to 6 bases. CDR1 MNHNS and CDR2 SASEGT come from the germline V gene. The CDR3 totals 13 residues. CDR3 sequence: CASSMESNQPQHF. DNA of the CDR3: TGTGCCAGCAGTATGGAAAGCAATCAGCCCCAGCATTTT.

This chain's CDR3 is CASSSRYTYNEQFF. The DNA of the CDR3 is TGTGCCAGCAGCTCTAGGTACACGTACAATGAGCAGTTCTTC. The chain recombines TRBV7-9 with TRBJ2-1, with D unclear. V lost 4 bases and J lost 4, with 11 bases in between. The CDR3 runs 14 residues. CDR1 is SEHNR, CDR2 FQNEAQ, per germline (reference sequence).

V usage is TRBV30 and J usage is TRBJ2-5; perhaps D is TRBD1 or TRBD2 (5 bases each). Germline lookup yields CDR1 GTSNPN and CDR2 SVGIG (reference sequence). With 2 bases removed from V and 13 bases from J, the gap between germline ends came to 17 bases. The CDR3 runs to 12 residues. In nucleotides, the CDR3 is TGTGCCTGGAGTATGGGGACCGGGGTTATGTACTTC. This sequence encodes CAWSMGTGVMYF.

This chain joins TRBV28 and TRBJ1-4; maybe TRBD1 (6 bases). Germline lookup yields CDR1 MDHEN and CDR2 SYDVKM. CDR3 length: 15 residues. V was shortened by 2 bases and J by 8 bases, with 15 bases between the two germline ends. The DNA for the CDR3 is TGTGCCAGCAGTTTAAGACAGGCTGTGGGGGAAAAACTGTTTTTT. Translated: CASSLRQAVGEKLFF.

The chain uses TRBV5-6 and TRBJ2-7, with D hard to call. V lost 2 bases to trimming and J lost 0 bases, with 18 bases between them. The CDR3 runs 17 residues. Looked up from germline, CDR1 is SGHDT and CDR2 is YYEEEE. The CDR3 is CASSLRSNVRSSYEQYF. Written as DNA, the CDR3 is TGTGCCAGCAGCTTAAGATCCAACGTACGGAGCTCCTACGAGCAGTACTTC. Supplemented by reference TRBV5-6 and TRBJ2-7, the full variable domain reads DAGVTQSPTHLIKTRGQQVTLRCSPKSGHDTVSWYQQALGQGPQFIFQYYEEEERQRGNFPDRFSGHQFPNYSSELNVNALLLGDSALYLCASSLRSNVRSSYEQYFGPGTRLTVT.

The chain has TRBV2 and TRBJ2-2; no firm D call. Germline CDR1 SNHLY, CDR2 FYNNEI. This CDR3 region has 13 residues. Trimming removed 2 bases at V and 4 bases at J, with 5 bases between. CDR3 nucleotide sequence: TGTGCCAGCAGTGAAAAGGCCACCGGGGAGCTGTTTTTT. Residues: CASSEKATGELFF.